Reported below is one T cell receptor beta chain. The specificity of this receptor is unknown. Base qualities are not provided; no much larger clone lies one nucleotide away. The data belong to a study of CD8 T cells in ankylosing spondylitis (dated by TCRdb to 2017 to 2019). About the study as a whole: To find TCR variants linked to disease, the study profiled T cell receptor beta repertoires in ankylosing spondylitis patients and healthy donors. Peripheral blood was sampled, and synovial fluid was also collected from ankylosing spondylitis patients. In total, the full study cohort was made up of 110 or so healthy donors and roughly 27 ankylosing spondylitis patients. Overall study outcomes, separate from this receptor: The disease-linked clones were reported as significantly enriched in matched synovial fluid samples from ankylosing spondylitis patients. Some motif variants were previously reported in synovial fluid and blood of reactive arthritis patients, suggesting common disease-initiation mechanisms. A CD8+ phenotype was shown by the disease-linked clones, which were found at relatively low frequencies in peripheral blood. A TCR beta motif made up of under ten highly homologous amino acid variants appeared to be characteristic of blood from ankylosing spondylitis patients.

Here V drops 6 bases and J drops 0 bases, and the junction holds 2 bases not matched to any gene. From cysteine to phenylalanine, the CDR3 is 14 amino acids long. The kept DNA is CDR3 alone, 42 bases in frame from the first base. The reads were generated on an Illumina HiSeq 2500. Quantitative 5'-RACE with molecular barcodes was the method used to prepare the TCR beta libraries. The original pipeline was this. A new computational method based on a probabilistic model of VDJ rearrangement was used to identify disease-linked TCR variants. TCRdb applied fastp at Q25 and MiXCR to the public reads, then kept only in-frame beta chains. Entries that share a CDR3 protein sequence are merged under the most common genes and DNA. TCRdb, rather than the study authors, made the V and J calls. In this sample the table shows more than 150,000 distinct CDR3 sequences, approximately 10% of which occur a single time. The top ten clones comprise almost 30% of the sample.

This TCR was recovered from a male donor with ankylosing spondylitis or in good health (not recorded which). The rearrangement joined TRBV12-3 or TRBV12-4 to TRBJ1-3; 7 bases in the middle match TRBD1. Material for sequencing was blood, either unsorted or a sorted T cell fraction (not recorded which). Here is the DNA: TGTGCCAGCAGGCCAGGGGGCTCTGGAAACACCATATATTTT. Translated, this gives CASRPGGSGNTIYF.